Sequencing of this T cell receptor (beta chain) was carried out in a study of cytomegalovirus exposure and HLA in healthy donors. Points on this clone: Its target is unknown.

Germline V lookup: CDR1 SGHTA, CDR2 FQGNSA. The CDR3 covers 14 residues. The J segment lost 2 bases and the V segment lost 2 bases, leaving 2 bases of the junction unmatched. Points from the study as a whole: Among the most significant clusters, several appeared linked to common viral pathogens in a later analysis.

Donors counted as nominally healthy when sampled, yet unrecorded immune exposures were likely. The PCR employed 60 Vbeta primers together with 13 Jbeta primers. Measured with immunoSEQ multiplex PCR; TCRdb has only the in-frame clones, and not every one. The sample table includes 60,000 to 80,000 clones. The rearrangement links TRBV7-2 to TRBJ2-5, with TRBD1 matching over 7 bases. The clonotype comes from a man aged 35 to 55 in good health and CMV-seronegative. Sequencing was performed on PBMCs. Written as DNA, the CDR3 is TGTGCCAGCAGCTTAATACAGGGGCAAGAGACCCAGTACTTC. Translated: CASSLIQGQETQYF.